The following is a TCR beta chain sequence with its context. No antigen is known for it. These data originate in a study of response to subunit inactivated influenza vaccine. General observations from the study: Authors proposed each seasonal influenza vaccination draws in few new T cells.

Germline V gene lookup returns CDR1 MNHEY and CDR2 SVGEGT. Trimming pared 0 bases from V and 0 bases from J, leaving 12 bases between. The CDR3 contains 16 residues. TCRdb re-called the RT-PCR reads with MiXCR, one entry per CDR3 protein. Counted here are hundreds of thousands of distinct CDR3 sequences, 15% to 20% occurring once; the ten biggest clones make up around 9.9%. The source material was PBMCs from blood, sampled approximately 5 days after vaccination. The chain has TRBV6-2 or TRBV6-3 and TRBJ2-7, with unresolved D. This clonotype was obtained from a man between 45 and 60 years old who received an inactivated influenza vaccine. In DNA, the CDR3 is TGTGCCAGCAGTTACTCAACCCATAAAAGCTCCTACGAGCAGTACTTC. Translation gives CASSYSTHKSSYEQYF.